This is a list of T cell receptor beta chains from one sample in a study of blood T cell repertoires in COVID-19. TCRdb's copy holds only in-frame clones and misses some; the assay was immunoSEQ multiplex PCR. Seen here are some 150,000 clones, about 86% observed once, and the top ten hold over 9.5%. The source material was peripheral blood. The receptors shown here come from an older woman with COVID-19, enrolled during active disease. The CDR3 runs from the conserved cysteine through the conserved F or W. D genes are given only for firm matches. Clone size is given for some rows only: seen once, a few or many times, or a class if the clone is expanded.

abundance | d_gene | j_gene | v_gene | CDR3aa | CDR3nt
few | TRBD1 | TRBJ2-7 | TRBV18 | CASSRDRSYEQYF | TGTGCCAGCTCTCGGGACAGGTCCTACGAGCAGTACTTC
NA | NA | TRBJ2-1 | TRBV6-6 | CASSYSPTGPFGQFF | TGTGCCAGCAGTTACTCCCCGACAGGCCCCTTCGGGCAGTTCTTC
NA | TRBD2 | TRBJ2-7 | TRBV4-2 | CASSPGLAVSYEQYF | TGTGCCAGCAGCCCGGGACTAGCGGTTTCCTACGAGCAGTACTTC
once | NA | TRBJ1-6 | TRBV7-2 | CASSLSGILSSYNSPLHF | TGTGCCAGCAGCTTATCGGGGATATTGTCCTCCTATAATTCACCCCTCCACTTT
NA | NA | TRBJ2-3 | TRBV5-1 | CASRKAEGRTDTQYF | TGCGCCAGCAGGAAAGCGGAGGGGCGCACAGATACGCAGTATTTT
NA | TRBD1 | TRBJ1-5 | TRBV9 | CASSGDRDGYQPQHF | TGTGCCAGCAGCGGAGACAGGGATGGGTATCAGCCCCAGCATTTT
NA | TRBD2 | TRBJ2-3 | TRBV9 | CASSDSGTTDTQYF | TGTGCCAGCAGCGATAGCGGGACGACAGATACGCAGTATTTT
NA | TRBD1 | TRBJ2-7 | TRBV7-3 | CASSLMGQQPYEQYF | TGTGCCAGCAGCTTAATGGGACAGCAACCTTACGAGCAGTACTTC
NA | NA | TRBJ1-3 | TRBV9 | CASSQIASGNTIYF | TGTGCCAGCAGCCAGATAGCCTCTGGAAACACCATATATTTT
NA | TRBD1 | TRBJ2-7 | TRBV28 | CASSADRGKLYEQYF | TGTGCCAGCAGTGCGGACAGGGGGAAACTCTACGAGCAGTACTTC
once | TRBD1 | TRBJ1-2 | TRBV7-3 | CASSTGTGNYGYTF | TGTGCCAGCAGCACCGGGACAGGGAACTATGGCTACACCTTC
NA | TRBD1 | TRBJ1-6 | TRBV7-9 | CASSLLGPGQGSDSPLHF | TGTGCCAGCAGCTTACTCGGTCCGGGACAGGGTAGTGATTCACCCCTCCACTTT
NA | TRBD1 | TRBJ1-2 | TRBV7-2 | CASSSTGTGANGYTF | TGTGCCAGCAGCTCCACCGGGACAGGGGCTAATGGCTACACCTTC
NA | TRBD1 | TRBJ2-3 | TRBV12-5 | CASGSSLDRGQQDTQYF | TGTGCTAGTGGTTCCTCCTTGGACAGGGGGCAGCAAGATACGCAGTATTTT
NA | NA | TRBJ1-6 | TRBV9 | CASSVEAGGSGSPLHF | TGTGCCAGCAGCGTAGAAGCAGGAGGTTCAGGATCACCCCTCCACTTT
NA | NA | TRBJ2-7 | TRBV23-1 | CASSRGPIYEQYF | TGCGCCAGCAGTCGGGGGCCGATCTACGAGCAGTACTTC